The 23 T cell receptor beta chains presented below share a single source sample, sequenced in a study of T-cell memory formation after mild COVID-19. One entry per CDR3 protein results from TCRdb running MiXCR on the 5' RACE reads. The sample carries 350,000 or so distinct CDR3 sequences, approximately 21% recorded once. What was sequenced was PBMCs or a T cell subset sorted from them (not recorded which). These receptors all stem from an adult woman who had mild COVID-19 (a few samples of this study predate the infection). Cell type and time point are not known.

This clonotype was seen only a few times. The chain combines TRBV7-8 with TRBJ2-3; 8 nucleotides agree with TRBD2. CDR1 and CDR2 from the germline V gene are SGHVS and FQNEAQ. V dropped 2 bases and J dropped 6; count of bases not matched to a gene: 13. This CDR3 is built from 17 residues. The CDR3 sequence: CASSLILLAGSGDTQYF. Here the CDR3 DNA reads TGTGCCAGCAGCTTAATTCTTCTAGCGGGTAGTGGGGATACGCAGTATTTT.

This chain joins TRBV19 and TRBJ2-3; D not resolved. Germline V gene lookup returns CDR1 LNHDA and CDR2 SQIVND (reference sequence). With 7 bases removed from V and 4 bases from J, the gap between germline ends came to 18 bases. This CDR3 has 15 residues. The CDR3 here is CASTPASFSADTQYF. As DNA, the CDR3 is TGTGCCAGTACCCCTGCTTCGTTCAGCGCAGATACGCAGTATTTT.

The CDR3 DNA follows: TGTGCCAGCAGCTTAGGCAGGGGAGCCAAAAACATTCAGTACTTC. Its protein is CASSLGRGAKNIQYF. The chain uses TRBV7-3 and TRBJ2-4; D possibly corresponds to TRBD1 (6 bases). The germline V gene has CDR1 SGHTA and CDR2 FQGTGA. Between the trimmed V and J ends, which lost 2 bases and 0 bases, there was a span of 8 bases. The CDR3 sequence is 15 residues long.

The V call is TRBV5-1, the J call TRBJ2-7, with D tentatively TRBD1 (7 bases). Germline CDR1 and CDR2: SGHRS and YFSETQ. The CDR3 covers 19 residues. Trimming took 0 bases from V and 0 from J, leaving 22 bases between them. CDR3 loop: CASSLGAGRTRDSSYEQYF. In DNA form, the CDR3 reads TGCGCCAGCAGCTTGGGCGCGGGACGGACCCGGGACAGCTCCTACGAGCAGTACTTC.

The DNA for the CDR3 is TGTGCCTGGAGTGCAGAAAATGAGCAGTTCTTC. Translation gives CAWSAENEQFF. The chain carries TRBV30 and TRBJ2-1, with unresolved D. Trimming took 1 base from V and 7 from J, leaving 5 bases between them. Germline lookup yields CDR1 GTSNPN and CDR2 SVGIG (reference sequence). The CDR3 length is 11 residues.

This clonotype was seen a few times. V and J are TRBV20-1 and TRBJ1-2; D unresolved. Looked up from germline, CDR1 is DFQATT and CDR2 is SNEGSKA (reference sequence). The CDR3 runs to 12 residues. With 3 bases removed from V and 4 bases from J, the gap between germline ends came to 9 bases. The CDR3 protein is CSARAHRYGYTF. The CDR3 nucleotides are TGCAGTGCTAGGGCCCACCGCTATGGCTACACCTTC.

The CDR3 nucleotides read TGTGCCAGCAGCGTCACCGGGACAGTCAATTCACCCCTCCACTTT. This translates into CASSVTGTVNSPLHF. The chain couples TRBV5-5 to TRBJ1-6; 7 nucleotides agree with TRBD1. V was pared by 4 bases and J by 7 bases, with 8 bases of the junction left unmatched. Germline lookup yields CDR1 SGHKS and CDR2 YYEKEE (reference sequence). The CDR3 loop spans 15 amino acids.

There are a few counts of this clonotype. This chain uses TRBV7-9 with TRBJ2-7; D is possibly TRBD1 (6 bases). Germline V gene sequence: CDR1 SEHNR, CDR2 FQNEAQ (reference sequence). V was shortened by 3 bases and J by 2 bases, with 11 bases between the two germline ends. This CDR3 is 14 amino acids long. The CDR3 is CASSFEGTPYEQYF. Written as DNA, the CDR3 is TGTGCCAGCAGCTTTGAGGGGACACCCTACGAGCAGTACTTC.

The rearrangement uses TRBV4-2 and TRBJ2-2, with 7 bases that match TRBD1. There are 17 residues in the CDR3. The J segment lost 4 bases and the V segment lost 0 bases, leaving 8 bases of the junction unmatched. Germline V gives CDR1 LGHNA, CDR2 YNFKEQ. CDR3 DNA sequence: TGTGCCAGCAGCCAAGATCCAGGGACAGCTCGCACCGGGGAGCTGTTTTTT. This translates into CASSQDPGTARTGELFF.

This clonotype appeared many times. This sequence joins TRBV5-1 and TRBJ2-7; possible D gene TRBD1, 6 bases. Germline V gives CDR1 SGHRS, CDR2 YFSETQ. This CDR3 spans 13 amino acids. The V end was cut by 0 bases, the J end by 7 bases, with 11 bases between. The CDR3 region has the DNA TGCGCCAGCAGCTTGGCCGGACAGCGGGAGCAGTACTTC. The encoded protein is CASSLAGQREQYF.

This chain uses TRBV5-4 with TRBJ2-3; 8 bases match TRBD2. The CDR3 totals 14 residues. Trimming cost V 1 base and J 6 bases; bases outside gene matches: 4. Germline CDR1 is SGHNT and CDR2 is YYREEE (reference sequence). The CDR3 DNA is TGTGCCAGCAGCTTGAGCGGGAGAGGTGATACGCAGTATTTT. Amino acid sequence: CASSLSGRGDTQYF.

This sequence joins TRBV4-3 and TRBJ2-5; D may be TRBD2 (6 bases). Trimming pared 4 bases from V and 5 bases from J, leaving 23 bases between. The germline gives CDR1 LGHNA, CDR2 YSLEER. The CDR3 is 17 amino acids. DNA of the CDR3: TGCGCCAGCAGCCCCACCTATAGCGGAGGACTCGGCGAGACCCAGTACTTC. This codes for CASSPTYSGGLGETQYF.

This clonotype has a count of ten or more. The J gene is TRBJ1-2, the V gene TRBV29-1; 9 bases fit TRBD1. Germline V gene data show CDR1 as SQVTM and CDR2 as ANQGSEA. The CDR3 spans 14 residues. Trimming cost V 4 bases and J 8 bases; bases outside gene matches: 11. The CDR3 spells CSVGRTGATRGYTF. The CDR3 DNA reads TGCAGCGTTGGAAGGACAGGGGCTACTCGGGGCTACACCTTC. Full variable domain (remainder filled in from reference TRBV29-1 and TRBJ1-2): SAVISQKPSRDICQRGTSLTIQCQVDSQVTMMFWYRQQPGQSLTLIATANQGSEATYESGFVIDKFPISRPNLTFSTLTVSNMSPEDSSIYLCSVGRTGATRGYTFGSGTRLTVV.

In the case of this clonotype: It may be a read error: a sequence one base away is much more abundant. This rearrangement joins TRBV12-3 or TRBV12-4 to TRBJ2-6; D may be TRBD1 or TRBD2 (5 bases each). The length of the CDR3 is 13 residues. The CDR3, as DNA: TGTGCCAGCAGCCTCACCGGGGCCAACGCCCTGACTTTC. Its translation: CASSLTGANALTF.

The V and J genes are TRBV15 and TRBJ2-1; 7 bases match TRBD2. V lost 8 bases, J lost 8 bases, and 15 bases stayed unmatched. Germline V gives CDR1 LNHNV, CDR2 YYDKDF (reference sequence). CDR3 length: 15 residues. CDR3 region: CATPPYGLVRDEQFF. CDR3 nucleotides: TGTGCCACCCCCCCCTACGGACTAGTAAGAGATGAGCAGTTCTTC.

This clonotype was observed many times. CDR3 sequence (DNA): TGTGCCAGCAGCTTGGGGGGTGAGGGTTCACCCCTCCACTTT. Translating gives CASSLGGEGSPLHF. The rearrangement links TRBV5-4 to TRBJ1-6; D remains ambiguous. V was trimmed by 0 bases and J by 9 bases, leaving 10 bases between them. Germline values: CDR1 SGHNT, CDR2 YYREEE (reference sequence). The CDR3 is 14 residues long.

The chain employs TRBV19 and TRBJ2-1; tentatively, D is TRBD2 (5 bases). Trimming removed 7 bases at V and 4 bases at J, with 11 bases between. This CDR3 spans 13 amino acids. Germline CDR1 is LNHDA and CDR2 is SQIVND (reference sequence). DNA of the CDR3: TGTGCCAGTAAGGCCCTAGCTTACAATGAGCAGTTCTTC. This codes for CASKALAYNEQFF.

This clonotype has just a few counts. This chain connects TRBV24-1 to TRBJ2-2; the D is unclear. Germline CDR1 and CDR2: KGHDR and SFDVKD. CDR3 length: 13 amino acids. Trimming took off 5 bases at V and 4 bases at J, with 7 bases between the two ends. DNA of the CDR3: TGTGCCACCAGTGTACAGCCCACCGGGGAGCTGTTTTTT. Protein: CATSVQPTGELFF.

This clonotype has just a few counts. The CDR3: CASSFRTYHSGANVLTF. For the CDR3, the DNA is TGTGCCAGCAGCTTTAGGACGTACCACTCTGGGGCCAACGTCCTGACTTTC. The rearrangement joins TRBV13 to TRBJ2-6; D ambiguous. The V end lost 3 bases, the J end lost 0 bases, and 12 bases lay between the germline ends. CDR1 is PRHDT and CDR2 is FYEKMQ in the germline V gene (reference sequence). The CDR3 is 17 amino acids. Looking up the rest from reference TRBV13 and TRBJ2-6 gives the full variable domain: AAGVIQSPRHLIKEKRETATLKCYPIPRHDTVYWYQQGPGQDPQFLISFYEKMQSDKGSIPDRFSAQQFSDYHSELNMSSLELGDSALYFCASSFRTYHSGANVLTFGAGSRLTVL.

The chain combines TRBV2 with TRBJ2-5, with D perhaps matching TRBD1 or TRBD2 (5 bases each). Trimming removed 7 bases at V and 4 bases at J, with 16 bases between. CDR3 length: 14 amino acids. Germline CDR1 is SNHLY and CDR2 is FYNNEI. DNA of the CDR3: TGTGCCAGCAATGCCCTTTTCGGGGCAGAGACCCAGTACTTC. Protein sequence: CASNALFGAETQYF.

This clonotype occurred many times. This rearrangement joins TRBV12-3 or TRBV12-4 to TRBJ1-1; D unresolved. The CDR3 loop spans 14 amino acids. Between the trimmed V and J ends, which lost 3 bases and 5 bases, there was a span of 13 bases. The CDR3 loop reads CASSFTPPGTEAFF. DNA of the CDR3: TGTGCCAGCAGTTTTACGCCCCCGGGGACTGAAGCTTTCTTT.

The genes are TRBV20-1 and TRBJ1-5; D is unclear. Germline CDR1 reads DFQATT; CDR2 reads SNEGSKA (reference sequence). The CDR3 is made up of 14 amino acids. The V gene lost 0 bases and the J gene lost 7 bases, with 13 bases spanning the gap. CDR3 bases: TGCAGTGCTAGAGATACTTGGGTGGAGCAGCCCCAGCATTTT. It specifies CSARDTWVEQPQHF.

In this sample, this clonotype turned up a few times. V usage is TRBV4-3 and J usage is TRBJ2-7; perhaps TRBD2 as D (6 bases). CDR1 is LGHNA, CDR2 YSLEER, per germline. V was shortened by 0 bases and J by 6 bases, with 12 bases between the two germline ends. This CDR3 region has 14 residues. CDR3 sequence: CASSQEFRGIEQYF. CDR3 in DNA: TGCGCCAGCAGCCAAGAGTTTCGGGGGATCGAGCAGTACTTC.